This TCR beta chain emerged from a study of response to subunit inactivated influenza vaccine. For this clonotype: Its antigen is undetermined.

The CDR3 sequence is 14 residues long. Germline values: CDR1 DFQATT, CDR2 SNEGSKA (reference sequence). Between the trimmed V and J ends, which lost 3 bases and 4 bases, there was a span of 16 bases. One entry per CDR3 protein, called by TCRdb with MiXCR from the RT-PCR reads. This repertoire shows roughly 570,000 distinct CDR3 sequences, roughly 13% found once; its top ten account for around 13%. Study conclusions and caveats: Authors suggested that a seasonal influenza vaccination recruits few new T cells each time.

The sample consisted of PBMCs from blood, taken around seven weeks after vaccination. The TCR was taken from a man aged 45-65 years who received an inactivated influenza vaccine. V usage is TRBV20-1 and J usage is TRBJ2-7, with D unresolved. The CDR3 reads CSASSPHLGYEQYF. Here the CDR3 DNA reads TGCAGTGCTAGCTCCCCCCACTTAGGATACGAGCAGTACTTC.